The present entry profiles one T cell receptor (beta chain) with its context. As yet, its antigen is unknown. The data stem from a study of T cell responses to AZD1222 COVID-19 vaccine. Study findings and constraints: Females made up more of the donors, who were largely white British, and clonal diversity may have come out too low. In the spike-specific TCR repertoire, nearly half reportedly target unmutated variant regions.

Clones were read by immunoSEQ multiplex PCR, and TCRdb kept only the in-frame ones, dropping some. Altogether 57,000 or so clones are present, approximately 85% being singletons, with the ten largest covering around 20%. V was trimmed by 3 bases and J by 4 bases, leaving 10 bases between them. CDR1 and CDR2 (germline): ENHRY, SYGVKD. The CDR3 totals 14 residues. Source: peripheral blood, taken on day 0 of MenACWY control vaccination. This rearrangement joins TRBV10-3 to TRBJ1-5; the D gene is possibly TRBD1 (5 bases). The receptor was derived from an adult in good health. The DNA of the CDR3 is TGTGCCATCAGTGAAAGTTGGGGGAATCAGCCCCAGCATTTT. Amino acids: CAISESWGNQPQHF.